Shown below are 2 T cell receptor beta chains from a single sample sequenced in a study of human versus mouse CDR3 diversity and MHC coevolution. This table comes from immunoSEQ multiplex PCR, and its TCRdb copy is limited to in-frame clones, with some not included. The sample holds roughly 81,000 clones, 85% to 95% seen once. Sequencing used naive CD4+ T cells from blood. Subset given: CD45RO-negative CD62L-positive naive CD4 T cells. The origin of the receptors is a person aged 25 to 75 in good health.

The chain recombines TRBV7-2 with TRBJ1-1, with unresolved D. CDR1 is SGHTA and CDR2 is FQGNSA in the germline V gene. The CDR3 sequence is 12 residues long. Between the trimmed V and J ends, which lost 1 base and 10 bases, there was a span of 10 bases. Here the CDR3 DNA reads TGTGCCAGCAGCTTAGGAGCGGGATTAGCTTTCTTT. As protein: CASSLGAGLAFF.

The chain is built from TRBV5-1 and TRBJ2-2; D call uncertain. Trimming cost V 0 bases and J 0 bases, with 6 bases left between them. CDR1 is SGHRS and CDR2 is YFSETQ in the germline V gene. The CDR3 covers 15 residues. The CDR3 sequence is CASSLDRPNTGELFF. In DNA form, the CDR3 reads TGCGCCAGCAGCTTGGACAGACCGAACACCGGGGAGCTGTTTTTT.